This T cell receptor (beta chain) emerged from a study of T cells in narcolepsy. General study findings and limits: Some memory CD4+ repertoires had no autoreactive clone sequences. Same-patient CSF and blood CD4+ T cell clonotypes included HCRT-specific and TRIB2-specific autoreactive ones.

Trimming left V 5 bases short and J 4 bases short, with 14 bases between. The CDR3 covers 14 residues. Germline V gene sequence: CDR1 GTSNPN, CDR2 SVGIG (reference sequence). Produced via immunoSEQ multiplex PCR; TCRdb's table is partial and in-frame only. The sample lists about 33,000 clones; roughly 90% were seen once. Turning to this clone: The antigen remains unidentified.

The TCR sequence derives from a human donor with narcolepsy. The specimen sequenced was CD45RA- memory CD4+ T cells from PBMCs. This sequence joins TRBV30 and TRBJ1-4; D gene unclear. CDR3 amino acids: CAWARLGSNEKLFF. The CDR3 DNA follows: TGTGCCTGGGCTAGACTGGGCAGTAATGAAAAACTGTTTTTT. Supplemented by reference TRBV30 and TRBJ1-4, the full variable domain reads SQTIHQWPATLVQPVGSPLSLECTVEGTSNPNLYWYRQAAGRGLQLLFYSVGIGQISSEVPQNLSASRPQDRQFILSSKKLLLSDSGFYLCAWARLGSNEKLFFGSGTQLSVL.